This is a list of T cell receptor beta chains from one sample in a study of metastatic and nonmetastatic thyroid tumors. Using MiXCR, TCRdb reanalyzed the PCR reads. The sample has 9,000 to 9,500 clones, 31% seen once; the top ten hold roughly 17%. The specimen was adjacent normal tissue. The origin of the receptors is a female donor with papillary thyroid cancer or a benign thyroid nodule (not recorded which). Some clones in this sample may be carry-over from other donors' samples. Both conserved end residues are part of each CDR3. D genes are given only for firm matches. Clone size appears in some rows only: once, few, many, or a class for an expanded clone.

clone size: few
V gene: TRBV27
D gene: TRBD2
J gene: TRBJ2-5
CDR3 DNA: TGTGCCAGCAGGTCTCAGGGCAGCGGGAGTCGGGAGACCCAGTACTTC
CDR3 protein: CASRSQGSGSRETQYF

clone size: .
V gene: TRBV20-1
D gene: TRBD1
J gene: TRBJ2-1
CDR3 DNA: TGCAGTGCTAGAGACGGGACAGAGTTCGACAATGAGCAGTTCTTC
CDR3 protein: CSARDGTEFDNEQFF

clone size: .
V gene: TRBV6-1
D gene: .
J gene: TRBJ1-1
CDR3 DNA: TGTGCCACCCATCTAACAGGCAACACTGAAGCTTTCTTT
CDR3 protein: CATHLTGNTEAFF

clone size: .
V gene: TRBV6-1
D gene: .
J gene: TRBJ1-2
CDR3 DNA: TGTGCCAGCAGAGGACTAGGCGGGGATCAGGACTATGTTTACACCTTC
CDR3 protein: CASRGLGGDQDYVYTF

clone size: .
V gene: TRBV7-8
D gene: TRBD1
J gene: TRBJ2-7
CDR3 DNA: TGTGCCCGCAGCTTAGAGACAGGGCCCTACGAGCAGTACTTC
CDR3 protein: CARSLETGPYEQYF

clone size: .
V gene: TRBV11-3
D gene: .
J gene: TRBJ2-7
CDR3 DNA: TGTGCCAGCAGCCCAGCCGGTTACGAGCAGTACTTC
CDR3 protein: CASSPAGYEQYF

clone size: .
V gene: TRBV20-1
D gene: .
J gene: TRBJ2-7
CDR3 DNA: TGCAGTGCCCCCCGGGGTTCCTACGAGCAGTACTTC
CDR3 protein: CSAPRGSYEQYF

clone size: many
V gene: TRBV12-3/TRBV12-4
D gene: .
J gene: TRBJ2-3
CDR3 DNA: TGTGCCGGCAGCGTGGACGGAACTGATACGCAGTATTTT
CDR3 protein: CAGSVDGTDTQYF

clone size: .
V gene: TRBV20-1
D gene: .
J gene: TRBJ1-5
CDR3 DNA: TGCAGTGCTAGAGGAGGAGGAAGCTACCAGCATTTT
CDR3 protein: CSARGGGSYQHF

clone size: .
V gene: TRBV18
D gene: .
J gene: TRBJ2-1
CDR3 DNA: TGTGCCAGCTCACCAAGGGAGAACTCTGCGCGGGGCAATGAGCAGTTCTTC
CDR3 protein: CASSPRENSARGNEQFF

clone size: large
V gene: TRBV27
D gene: .
J gene: TRBJ1-1
CDR3 DNA: TGTGCCAGCAGTTTAAGGCCCCCTCAGGGTAACACTGAAGCTTTCTTT
CDR3 protein: CASSLRPPQGNTEAFF

clone size: medium-sized
V gene: TRBV6-2/TRBV6-3
D gene: .
J gene: TRBJ2-1
CDR3 DNA: TGTGCCAGCAGCCATAGGAAAAATGAGCAGTTCTTC
CDR3 protein: CASSHRKNEQFF

clone size: few
V gene: TRBV12-3/TRBV12-4
D gene: .
J gene: TRBJ2-1
CDR3 DNA: TGTGCCAGCAGCTTAGATGGGAACAATGAGCAGTTCTTC
CDR3 protein: CASSLDGNNEQFF

clone size: few
V gene: TRBV11-2
D gene: TRBD2
J gene: TRBJ2-3
CDR3 DNA: TGTGCCAGCAGCCTTTGGAGCGCGGGAGAGAGCACAGATACGCAGTATTTT
CDR3 protein: CASSLWSAGESTDTQYF

clone size: few
V gene: TRBV19
D gene: TRBD1
J gene: TRBJ1-2
CDR3 DNA: TGTGCCAGTAGTAGGGGACAGTTTAACTATGGCTACACCTTC
CDR3 protein: CASSRGQFNYGYTF

clone size: .
V gene: TRBV27
D gene: TRBD2
J gene: TRBJ2-2
CDR3 DNA: TGTGCCAGCAGTTTATCGCAGGGCCGACTAGCGGGGAACACCGGGGAGCTGTTTTTT
CDR3 protein: CASSLSQGRLAGNTGELFF

clone size: .
V gene: TRBV5-1
D gene: TRBD1
J gene: TRBJ2-5
CDR3 DNA: TGCGCCAGCAGCTGGGGACAGAGGGAGACCCAGTACTTC
CDR3 protein: CASSWGQRETQYF

clone size: once
V gene: TRBV11-2
D gene: .
J gene: TRBJ2-7
CDR3 DNA: TGTGCCAGCAGCCGGACGTTTAACTACGAGCAGTACTTC
CDR3 protein: CASSRTFNYEQYF

clone size: few
V gene: TRBV15
D gene: .
J gene: TRBJ1-2
CDR3 DNA: TGTGCCACCAGCAGAGATAAGGGCAGCTATGGCTACACCTTC
CDR3 protein: CATSRDKGSYGYTF

clone size: .
V gene: TRBV6-1
D gene: .
J gene: TRBJ1-2
CDR3 DNA: TGTGCCAGCAGTGGGACAAGGACCTATGGCTACACCTTC
CDR3 protein: CASSGTRTYGYTF

clone size: .
V gene: TRBV19
D gene: .
J gene: TRBJ2-1
CDR3 DNA: TGTGCCAGTTCTGACACCTTCAATGAGCAGTTCTTC
CDR3 protein: CASSDTFNEQFF

clone size: .
V gene: TRBV20-1
D gene: TRBD1
J gene: TRBJ2-7
CDR3 DNA: TGCAGTGCTAAAATTCCGGGACAGGGTATCCACGAGCAGTACTTC
CDR3 protein: CSAKIPGQGIHEQYF

clone size: few
V gene: TRBV19
D gene: .
J gene: TRBJ2-1
CDR3 DNA: TGTGCCAGTAGTACACTCGGGAAGGTTGATGAGCAGTTCTTC
CDR3 protein: CASSTLGKVDEQFF

clone size: few
V gene: TRBV10-2
D gene: .
J gene: TRBJ2-7
CDR3 DNA: TGCGCCAGCAGAGGCTCCTACGAGCAGTACTTC
CDR3 protein: CASRGSYEQYF

clone size: few
V gene: TRBV7-2
D gene: .
J gene: TRBJ2-7
CDR3 DNA: TGTGCCAGCAGCTTAGCAGGGACGGCCAACTACGAGCAGTACTTC
CDR3 protein: CASSLAGTANYEQYF

clone size: .
V gene: TRBV6-1
D gene: TRBD2
J gene: TRBJ2-1
CDR3 DNA: TGTGCCAGCAGTGAAGTAAGTCTAGCGGTCTCCTACAATGAGCAGTTCTTC
CDR3 protein: CASSEVSLAVSYNEQFF

clone size: .
V gene: TRBV5-6
D gene: TRBD2
J gene: TRBJ2-3
CDR3 DNA: TGTGCCAGTCACCTGACTAGCGGGGTGGGGCATACGCAGTACTTT
CDR3 protein: CASHLTSGVGHTQYF

clone size: large
V gene: TRBV27
D gene: .
J gene: TRBJ2-5
CDR3 DNA: TGTGCCAGCAGTTTACTTCCAGTGACGATGTACCAAGAGACCCAGTACTTC
CDR3 protein: CASSLLPVTMYQETQYF

clone size: medium-sized
V gene: TRBV4-1
D gene: TRBD2
J gene: TRBJ2-7
CDR3 DNA: TGCGCCAGCAGCCAAGATTGGCCACTAGCGGGATCCGAGCAGTACTTC
CDR3 protein: CASSQDWPLAGSEQYF

clone size: .
V gene: TRBV27
D gene: TRBD1
J gene: TRBJ2-1
CDR3 DNA: TGTGCCAGCAGTCAATCGGGGACAGAGTACAATGAGCAGTTCTTC
CDR3 protein: CASSQSGTEYNEQFF

clone size: large
V gene: TRBV6-1
D gene: TRBD1
J gene: TRBJ1-1
CDR3 DNA: TGTGCCAGCAGTCCCTCCGGGACAGTGAACACTGAAGCTTTCTTT
CDR3 protein: CASSPSGTVNTEAFF

clone size: .
V gene: TRBV4-2
D gene: TRBD2
J gene: TRBJ2-3
CDR3 DNA: TGTGCCAGCAGCCAAGAGGGGAGCGGGGCCCTCCGGACGCAGTATTTT
CDR3 protein: CASSQEGSGALRTQYF

clone size: .
V gene: TRBV3-1
D gene: TRBD1
J gene: TRBJ2-2
CDR3 DNA: TGTGCCAGCAGCCATGGGACAGGGTTTACCGGGGAGCTGTTTTTT
CDR3 protein: CASSHGTGFTGELFF

clone size: .
V gene: TRBV2
D gene: .
J gene: TRBJ2-7
CDR3 DNA: TGTGCCAGCGATTTTACAGGACTCATGACCTACGAGCAGTACTTC
CDR3 protein: CASDFTGLMTYEQYF

clone size: medium-sized
V gene: TRBV11-2
D gene: TRBD2
J gene: TRBJ2-1
CDR3 DNA: TGTGCCAGCAGCGGGGGGACTAGCTCGAATGATGAGCAGTTCTTC
CDR3 protein: CASSGGTSSNDEQFF

clone size: .
V gene: TRBV20-1
D gene: TRBD1
J gene: TRBJ1-5
CDR3 DNA: TGCAGTGCTAATCCGGGCGCACAGGGGTATCAGCCCCAGCATTTT
CDR3 protein: CSANPGAQGYQPQHF

clone size: many
V gene: TRBV20-1
D gene: .
J gene: TRBJ2-3
CDR3 DNA: TGCAGTGCTCCCTACTCGGGGCAAACCACAGATACGCAGTATTTT
CDR3 protein: CSAPYSGQTTDTQYF

clone size: .
V gene: TRBV20-1
D gene: TRBD1
J gene: TRBJ1-6
CDR3 DNA: TGCAGTGCTAGAACCCCGACAGGGTCAAATTCACCCCTCCACTTT
CDR3 protein: CSARTPTGSNSPLHF

clone size: .
V gene: TRBV7-2
D gene: TRBD1
J gene: TRBJ1-2
CDR3 DNA: TGTGCCAGCAGCTCCCGGGACAGGGTCAACTATGGCTACACCTTC
CDR3 protein: CASSSRDRVNYGYTF

clone size: .
V gene: TRBV11-2
D gene: TRBD1
J gene: TRBJ2-7
CDR3 DNA: TGTGCCAGCAGCACCAGACAGGGCCACGAGCAGTACTTC
CDR3 protein: CASSTRQGHEQYF

clone size: few
V gene: TRBV6-1
D gene: TRBD1
J gene: TRBJ2-7
CDR3 DNA: TGTGCCAGCAGTCGACAGGGTGGCTCCTACGAGCAGTACTTC
CDR3 protein: CASSRQGGSYEQYF

clone size: large
V gene: TRBV28
D gene: .
J gene: TRBJ1-1
CDR3 DNA: TGTGCCAGCAGCCGGGGCAGAATCGCTGAAGCTTTCTTT
CDR3 protein: CASSRGRIAEAFF

clone size: few
V gene: TRBV7-8
D gene: .
J gene: TRBJ2-7
CDR3 DNA: TGTGCCAGCAGCTTAGCGGTCGGTGGGTACGAGCAGTACTTC
CDR3 protein: CASSLAVGGYEQYF

clone size: few
V gene: TRBV6-2/TRBV6-3
D gene: .
J gene: TRBJ2-7
CDR3 DNA: TGTGCCAGCAGTTATGGTGGGAAAACCTACGAGCAGTACTTC
CDR3 protein: CASSYGGKTYEQYF

clone size: .
V gene: TRBV27
D gene: .
J gene: TRBJ1-2
CDR3 DNA: TGTGCCAGCAGTTCGGACTCTCGGGTAGGAGGCTACACCTTC
CDR3 protein: CASSSDSRVGGYTF

clone size: medium-sized
V gene: TRBV20-1
D gene: TRBD2
J gene: TRBJ2-1
CDR3 DNA: TGCAGTGCTAGTGACGTGGGGACTAGCGGGAGGGCCATAGATGAGCAGTTCTTC
CDR3 protein: CSASDVGTSGRAIDEQFF

clone size: .
V gene: TRBV9
D gene: .
J gene: TRBJ2-7
CDR3 DNA: TGTGCCAGCGGTCGGGGGTACGAGCAGTACTTC
CDR3 protein: CASGRGYEQYF